The rows below give T cell receptor beta chains drawn from one sample of a study of T cell changes during pregnancy in multiple sclerosis. Clones were sequenced by immunoSEQ multiplex PCR, and TCRdb holds only the in-frame ones, with some missing. The table shows 89,000 or so clones, with around 90% occurring only once. Sequencing was performed on PBMCs, taken in the first trimester of pregnancy. The receptors were sampled from a female donor in good health, serving as a control in a pregnancy study. Some clones in this sample may be carry-over from other donors' samples. CDR3s include the opening cysteine and the closing phenylalanine or tryptophan. The D gene is left open where the match is weak. Clone size is shown for a subset of rows, as once, few, many or a class of expanded clone.

V	J	size	D	CDR3	DNA
TRBV4-1	TRBJ2-3	-	TRBD2	CASRGWRGAGDTQYF	TGCGCCAGCAGAGGATGGCGGGGGGCGGGGGATACGCAGTATTTT
TRBV2	TRBJ1-4	-	TRBD1	CASSVDRVAKLFF	TGTGCCAGCAGCGTCGACAGGGTGGCGAAACTGTTTTTT
TRBV28	TRBJ2-7	-	-	CASSFSGGYEQYF	TGTGCCAGCAGTTTTTCTGGCGGCTACGAGCAGTACTTC
TRBV2	TRBJ2-1	-	TRBD2	CASRAGTSGIYEQFF	TGTGCCAGCAGGGCTGGGACTAGCGGTATCTATGAGCAGTTCTTC
TRBV19	TRBJ2-7	many	TRBD2	CASKRLAGEVYEQYF	TGTGCCAGTAAACGGCTAGCGGGGGAGGTCTACGAGCAGTACTTC
TRBV19	TRBJ2-7	-	TRBD2	CANRTSGRPWGEQYF	TGTGCCAACAGGACTAGCGGGAGACCCTGGGGAGAGCAGTACTTC
TRBV9	TRBJ2-7	-	TRBD1	CASSVGPRRTGAEQYF	TGTGCCAGCAGCGTAGGACCCCGGCGGACAGGGGCCGAGCAGTACTTC
TRBV10-1	TRBJ2-4	-	-	CASSEGLVGGAQNIQYF	TGCGCCAGCAGTGAAGGTTTAGTGGGGGGGGCTCAAAACATTCAGTACTTC
TRBV9	TRBJ1-1	-	-	CASSVGVYGHPGVGEAFF	TGTGCCAGCAGCGTAGGCGTATATGGACACCCGGGGGTCGGTGAAGCTTTCTTT
TRBV6-6	TRBJ2-1	-	-	CASSSPTIYNEQFF	TGTGCCAGCAGTTCTCCTACCATATACAATGAGCAGTTCTTC
TRBV7-2	TRBJ2-1	-	-	CASSFSGDEQFF	TGTGCCAGCAGCTTTTCGGGGGATGAGCAGTTCTTC
TRBV29-1	TRBJ2-1	-	-	CSVASSNEQFF	TGCAGCGTTGCTAGTAGCAATGAGCAGTTCTTC
TRBV21-1	TRBJ1-5	-	-	CASRIIRRTRKPQHF	TGTGCCAGCAGAATTATCCGGAGGACGCGCAAGCCCCAGCATTTT
TRBV12-5	TRBJ1-2	once	-	CASGPGTTYGYTF	TGTGCTAGTGGTCCCGGGACAACCTATGGCTACACCTTC
TRBV5-8	TRBJ2-7	-	-	CASSLVLSLSYEQYF	TGTGCCAGCAGCTTGGTACTCTCCCTCTCCTACGAGCAGTACTTC
TRBV11-2	TRBJ2-2	-	-	CASSSWGDSNTGELFF	TGTGCCAGCAGCTCCTGGGGGGATTCGAACACCGGGGAGCTGTTTTTT
TRBV7-9	TRBJ2-3	-	TRBD2	CASSLGDMAREIDTQYF	TGTGCCAGCAGCTTAGGAGATATGGCGCGGGAGATAGATACGCAGTATTTT
TRBV29-1	TRBJ1-5	-	TRBD1	CSVGTDPNQPQHF	TGCAGCGTGGGGACAGACCCAAATCAGCCCCAGCATTTT
TRBV2	TRBJ2-2	-	-	CASSVDSLAPGELFF	TGTGCCAGCAGCGTGGACAGCCTGGCCCCCGGGGAGCTGTTTTTT
TRBV5-1	TRBJ2-2	-	-	CATSSRGTGELFF	TGCGCCACCTCGTCCAGGGGCACCGGGGAGCTGTTTTTT
TRBV5-6	TRBJ1-1	-	-	CASSLVIYRHLNTEAFF	TGTGCCAGCAGCTTGGTGATTTATCGACACCTAAACACTGAAGCTTTCTTT
TRBV5-4	TRBJ2-7	-	-	CASSLKASSYEQYF	TGTGCCAGCAGCTTAAAGGCTAGCTCCTACGAGCAGTACTTC
TRBV6-1	TRBJ2-7	-	TRBD2	CASSDPRGNSGKSSYEQYF	TGTGCCAGCAGTGATCCTCGGGGCAATAGCGGGAAGAGCTCCTACGAGCAGTACTTC
TRBV21-1	TRBJ2-7	-	-	CASSSHRGWHEQYF	TGTGCCAGCAGCTCCCACAGGGGGTGGCACGAGCAGTACTTC
TRBV28	TRBJ1-1	-	-	CASSPRTPRWTEAFF	TGTGCCAGCAGTCCCCGGACACCCAGATGGACTGAAGCTTTCTTT
TRBV9	TRBJ1-2	once	TRBD1	CASSVGDRGVGYTF	TGTGCCAGCAGCGTAGGGGACAGGGGGGTTGGCTACACCTTC
TRBV5-1	TRBJ1-2	-	-	CASSLYGYTF	TGCGCCAGCAGCCTTTATGGCTACACCTTC
TRBV19	TRBJ1-2	-	TRBD1	CASSIGSQGDNYGYTF	TGTGCCAGTAGTATCGGGTCACAGGGGGATAACTATGGCTACACCTTC
TRBV5-4	TRBJ2-7	-	TRBD1	CASSLFTGGVEQYF	TGTGCCAGCAGCTTGTTCACAGGGGGCGTCGAGCAGTACTTC
TRBV19	TRBJ2-3	-	-	CASSMLASDTQYF	TGTGCCAGTAGTATGTTGGCATCAGATACGCAGTATTTT
TRBV7-9	TRBJ2-7	few	TRBD1	CASSSRTGTGDYEQYF	TGTGCCAGCAGCTCGCGAACCGGGACAGGGGACTACGAGCAGTACTTC
TRBV25-1	TRBJ1-2	-	-	CASSENTGHTTLEYGYTF	TGTGCCAGCAGTGAAAACACGGGACACACCACATTGGAGTATGGCTACACCTTC
TRBV6-5	TRBJ2-4	-	-	CASSYGGAGKSIQYF	TGTGCCAGCAGTTACGGGGGGGCGGGGAAGAGCATTCAGTACTTC
TRBV7-3	TRBJ1-1	-	-	CASSPTANTEAFF	TGTGCCAGCAGCCCGACAGCGAACACTGAAGCTTTCTTT
TRBV9	TRBJ2-7	-	TRBD1	CASSLTGGLDEQYF	TGTGCCAGCAGCTTAACAGGGGGCTTGGACGAGCAGTACTTC
TRBV7-2	TRBJ1-2	once	-	CASSLAESYGYTF	TGTGCCAGCAGCTTAGCCGAGAGCTATGGCTACACCTTC
TRBV7-8	TRBJ2-7	-	-	CASSPMGAYEQYF	TGTGCCAGCAGCCCGATGGGGGCATACGAGCAGTACTTC
TRBV7-8	TRBJ1-1	-	-	CASSWTANEAFF	TGTGCCAGCAGCTGGACAGCAAATGAAGCTTTCTTT
TRBV5-1	TRBJ1-1	-	TRBD1	CASSLGTGLNTEAFF	TGCGCCAGCAGCTTGGGGACAGGGTTGAACACTGAAGCTTTCTTT
TRBV28	TRBJ1-4	-	TRBD1	CASRRQGEEKLFF	TGTGCCAGCAGACGACAGGGAGAGGAGAAACTGTTTTTT
TRBV27	TRBJ2-1	-	-	CASSFDSNSYNEQFF	TGTGCCAGCAGTTTCGACAGCAACTCCTACAATGAGCAGTTCTTC
TRBV5-1	TRBJ1-5	-	TRBD1	CASIFPGQKSSNQPQHF	TGCGCCTCAATTTTCCCGGGACAGAAGTCTAGCAATCAGCCCCAGCATTTT
TRBV5-4	TRBJ2-3	once	-	CASSLAVTDTQYF	TGTGCCAGCAGCTTGGCAGTCACAGATACGCAGTATTTT
TRBV23-1	TRBJ2-1	-	-	CASSQPFQVSLNEQFF	TGCGCCAGCAGTCAACCGTTTCAGGTTTCCCTCAATGAGCAGTTCTTC
TRBV2	TRBJ1-5	few	-	CASSDRRGVMAQHF	TGTGCCAGCAGTGATCGACGGGGGGTGATGGCCCAGCATTTT
TRBV19	TRBJ1-5	once	-	CASKKQVYSNQPQHF	TGTGCCAGTAAGAAGCAGGTATATAGCAATCAGCCCCAGCATTTT
TRBV9	TRBJ1-4	once	-	CASSGRGATNEKLFF	TGTGCCAGCAGCGGCAGGGGCGCAACTAATGAAAAACTGTTTTTT
TRBV27	TRBJ2-1	-	-	CASSLKSRAYEQFF	TGTGCCAGCAGCCTAAAGAGCAGGGCCTATGAGCAGTTCTTC
TRBV5-6	TRBJ1-2	-	TRBD1	CASSAARDRGLIGTGYTF	TGTGCCAGCAGCGCCGCCCGGGACAGGGGGCTAATTGGAACGGGCTACACCTTC
TRBV5-1	TRBJ1-2	-	TRBD1	CASSSQQGKSGYTF	TGCGCCAGCAGCTCTCAACAGGGGAAGAGCGGCTACACCTTC
TRBV9	TRBJ2-2	-	TRBD1	CASSEGTVNTGELFF	TGTGCCAGCAGCGAAGGGACAGTTAACACCGGGGAGCTGTTTTTT
TRBV18	TRBJ2-1	-	TRBD2	CASSRDQWTSGTNEQFF	TGTGCCAGCTCACGTGACCAGTGGACTAGCGGGACTAATGAGCAGTTCTTC
TRBV27	TRBJ2-7	-	TRBD2	CASSFSSGAGEQYF	TGTGCCAGCAGTTTCTCCAGCGGGGCAGGTGAGCAGTACTTC
TRBV19	TRBJ2-1	-	TRBD2	CASSLAGGTNNEQFF	TGTGCCAGTAGTCTAGCGGGAGGCACCAACAATGAGCAGTTCTTC